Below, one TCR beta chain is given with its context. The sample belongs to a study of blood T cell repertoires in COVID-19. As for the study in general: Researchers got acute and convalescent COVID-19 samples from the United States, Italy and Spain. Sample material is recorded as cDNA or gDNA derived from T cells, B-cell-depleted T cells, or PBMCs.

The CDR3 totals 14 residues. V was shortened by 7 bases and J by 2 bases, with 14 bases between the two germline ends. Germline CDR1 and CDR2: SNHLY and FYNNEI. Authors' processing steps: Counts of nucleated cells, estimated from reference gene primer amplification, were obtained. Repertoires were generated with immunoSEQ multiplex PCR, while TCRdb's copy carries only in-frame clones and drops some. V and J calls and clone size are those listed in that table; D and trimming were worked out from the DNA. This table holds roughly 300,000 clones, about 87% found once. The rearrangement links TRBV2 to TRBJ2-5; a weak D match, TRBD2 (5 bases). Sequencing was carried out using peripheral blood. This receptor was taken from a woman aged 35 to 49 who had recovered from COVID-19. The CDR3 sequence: CASKAGSSQETQYF. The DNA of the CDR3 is TGTGCCAGCAAGGCGGGTTCTTCTCAAGAGACCCAGTACTTC.